The 14 T cell receptor beta chains given below trace back to one sample, sequenced in a study of T cell repertoires in cytomegalovirus infection (dated by TCRdb to about 2019). These TCRs' antigens remain unknown. Sequencing instrument: Illumina HiSeq 1500. TCRdb reanalyzed the raw reads on its own, using fastp at Q25 for trimming and MiXCR for clone calling, and kept in-frame beta chains. One record per CDR3 amino acid sequence lists the most common genes and DNA. The sample yields around 430,000 distinct CDR3 sequences; about 42% were counted once. Roughly two fifths of the sample belongs to the ten largest clones. This specimen's treatment or condition label, interpreted: in vitro stimulation with specific CMV peptide epitopes to enrich CMV-specific T cells. The sequences come from cultured PBMCs, collected from culture after CMV antigen stimulation. The receptors were gathered from a human donor in good health (CMV status not recorded). Some clones in this sample may be carry-over from other donors' samples.

The V and J genes are TRBV7-3 and TRBJ2-7, with D possibly being TRBD2 (5 bases). The ends were cut back, 7 bases at V and 1 base at J, with 17 bases in the middle. Germline V gene sequence: CDR1 SGHTA, CDR2 FQGTGA. CDR3 length equals 15 residues. The CDR3 region has the DNA TGTGCCAGCATGCGATCGGCGGGCCTGTCCTACGAGCAGTACTTC. This encodes CASMRSAGLSYEQYF.

The sample holds a few counts of this clonotype. CDR3 nucleotide sequence: TGTGCCATCAGTGAGGAGGCAGGGGATGTGTACACTGAAGCTTTCTTT. Its translation is CAISEEAGDVYTEAFF. The rearrangement links TRBV10-3 to TRBJ1-1, with D tentatively TRBD1 (6 bases). Per germline, CDR1 ENHRY and CDR2 SYGVKD. Trimming took off 2 bases at V and 3 bases at J, with 16 bases between the two ends. This CDR3 contains 16 residues.

This clonotype was observed at least ten times. This chain joins TRBV7-8 and TRBJ1-5; D ambiguous. CDR3 size: 13 residues. In germline, CDR1 is SGHVS, CDR2 FQNEAQ. The germline V and J ends were trimmed by 3 bases and 4 bases, with 7 bases remaining between them. The chain's CDR3 is CASSFGLNQPQHF. The CDR3 DNA sequence: TGTGCCAGCAGCTTTGGGCTGAATCAGCCCCAGCATTTT. Full variable domain (missing parts from reference TRBV7-8 and TRBJ1-5): GAGVSQSPRYKVAKRGQDVALRCDPISGHVSLFWYQQALGQGPEFLTYFQNEAQLDKSGLPSDRFFAERPEGSVSTLKIQRTQQEDSAVYLCASSFGLNQPQHFGDGTRLSIL.

The chain joins TRBV7-9 to TRBJ2-2, with 9 bases matching TRBD2. The germline V gene encodes CDR1 SEHNR and CDR2 FQNEAQ (reference sequence). The CDR3 runs 18 residues. The ends lost 5 bases at V and 1 base at J; junction bases unmatched: 11. This CDR3 reads CASSVLPGAGGNTGELFF. CDR3 nucleotide sequence: TGTGCCAGCAGCGTTCTGCCGGGAGCGGGGGGGAACACCGGGGAGCTGTTTTTT.

The V call is TRBV10-3, the J call TRBJ2-1; 8 bases are a match to TRBD2. V lost 0 bases to trimming and J lost 4 bases; unmatched junction nucleotides: 8. The CDR3 loop spans 17 amino acids. CDR1 and CDR2 (germline): ENHRY, SYGVKD. The CDR3 protein is CAISESIGRGTYNEQFF. The CDR3 bases are TGTGCCATCAGTGAGTCGATCGGGAGGGGTACATACAATGAGCAGTTCTTC.

The rearrangement joins TRBV7-8 to TRBJ1-3, with D unresolved. Germline V gene data show CDR1 as SGHVS and CDR2 as FQNEAQ. This CDR3 spans 17 amino acids. V lost 3 bases and J 2 bases, leaving 17 bases between the germline ends. The CDR3 bases are TGTGCCAGCAGCTTCTCCCCTATACCGGGGACTGGAAACACCATATATTTT. Protein: CASSFSPIPGTGNTIYF.

The CDR3, as DNA: TGTGCCATCAGATTAGCGGGAGTGACAGATACGCAGTATTTT. It translates to CAIRLAGVTDTQYF. This chain links TRBV10-3 with TRBJ2-3, with 9 bases matching TRBD2. V lost 6 bases, J lost 3 bases, and 4 bases stayed unmatched. CDR1 and CDR2 from the germline V gene are ENHRY and SYGVKD. This CDR3 spans 14 amino acids.

The chain uses TRBV6-8 and TRBJ2-2, with D hard to call. CDR1 and CDR2 (germline): MNHGY, SAAAGT. This CDR3 is built from 16 residues. The V end lost 0 bases, the J end lost 8 bases, and 16 bases lay between the germline ends. The DNA of the CDR3 is TGTGCCAGCAGTTACTCCCTCGCTCCGTGGTTAGGGGAGCTGTTTTTT. It specifies CASSYSLAPWLGELFF.

V and J are TRBV6-8 and TRBJ2-5; perhaps TRBD1 as D (6 bases). With 8 bases removed from V and 7 bases from J, the gap between germline ends came to 11 bases. Germline V gene data show CDR1 as MNHGY and CDR2 as SAAAGT. The CDR3 consists of 11 residues. The CDR3 loop is CASYRVGTQYF. The CDR3 DNA is TGTGCCAGCTACAGGGTCGGGACCCAGTACTTC.

The rearrangement joins TRBV5-4 to TRBJ2-1; tentative D call: TRBD2 (5 bases). CDR3 length equals 13 residues. Deletions cut 2 bases from V and 5 bases from J, with 8 bases between. CDR1 SGHNT and CDR2 YYREEE come from the germline V gene (reference sequence). CDR3 amino acids: CASSFGENNEQFF. The CDR3 DNA sequence: TGTGCCAGCAGCTTTGGGGAGAACAATGAGCAGTTCTTC.

The table lists this clonotype with a count of one. The chain has TRBV6-2 or TRBV6-3 and TRBJ2-1; D could derive from TRBD1 or TRBD2 (5 bases each). The V gene's germline CDR1 is MNHEY and CDR2 SVGEGT. Trimming shortened V by 5 bases and J by 4 bases, and 15 bases separated the two germline ends. This CDR3 region has 15 residues. This CDR3 is CASSNRDPRYNEQFF. CDR3 nucleotide sequence: TGTGCCAGCAGTAACCGGGACCCCCGGTACAATGAGCAGTTCTTC.

The chain carries TRBV20-1 and TRBJ2-5; D possibly corresponds to TRBD2 (6 bases). This CDR3 spans 15 amino acids. V was cut by 5 bases and J by 0 bases, with 16 bases left in between. Germline CDR1 and CDR2: DFQATT and SNEGSKA (reference sequence). The CDR3 DNA reads TGCAGTGCTTCGGACGGGAGCTTAAACCAAGAGACCCAGTACTTC. This translates into CSASDGSLNQETQYF.

Comments on this clonotype: The junction departs from the called germline gene at one end, perhaps through a read error. V gene TRBV7-2 combines with J gene TRBJ2-5; D remains ambiguous. The CDR3 contains 13 residues. Germline V gene lookup returns CDR1 SGHTA and CDR2 FQGNSA. CDR3 residues: CASSATHQETQNF. The CDR3 coding sequence is TGTGCCAGCAGCGCAACACACCAAGAGACCCAGAACTTC.

J is TRBJ2-1 and V is TRBV6-8, with TRBD2 identical over 10 bases. J lost 5 bases, V lost 6 bases, and 7 bases had no gene match. The V gene's germline CDR1 is MNHGY and CDR2 SAAAGT. The CDR3 is made up of 15 amino acids. Here the CDR3 reads CASSLAGAGHNEQFF. CDR3 bases: TGTGCCAGCAGCCTAGCGGGAGCCGGCCACAATGAGCAGTTCTTC.